Listed here is a single TCR beta chain. Antigen specificity is unknown. One end of the junction does not line up with germline, which may come from a read error. 5'RACE primed at constant segments yielded TCR alpha and TCR beta cDNA libraries bearing sample barcodes and UMIs. MiXCR was run by TCRdb on the 5' RACE reads, yielding one entry per CDR3 protein. Of about 610,000 distinct CDR3 sequences listed, 17% are singletons. The record originates from a study of T-cell memory formation after mild COVID-19. Germline assignment: CDR1 SGHTA and CDR2 FQGNSA. This CDR3 is built from 19 residues. Whole-study results and caveats: Some responding clones appeared in pre-infection memory, suggesting cross-reactive memory joined.

The receptor's source is an adult woman who had mild COVID-19 (a few samples of this study predate the infection). Cell type and time point are not known. Sample: PBMCs or a T cell subset sorted from them (not recorded which). J is TRBJ2-6 and V is TRBV7-2, with 8 bases that match TRBD1. CDR3 region: CDSSPRTGLGRSGANVLTF. CDR3 in DNA: TGTGACAGCAGCCCAAGGACAGGGCTAGGGCGATCTGGGGCCAACGTCCTGACTTTC.